This is a list of T cell receptor beta chains from one sample in a study of radiation and T cells in renal cell carcinoma. The table came from immunoSEQ multiplex PCR; TCRdb's copy has only in-frame clones and leaves some out. The repertoire holds tens of thousands of clones, with around four fifths as singletons. The material sequenced was blood, taken from a patient whose treatment included radiotherapy and nephrectomy. The source is a man aged 45-65 years with renal cell carcinoma. CDR3s include the opening cysteine and the closing phenylalanine or tryptophan. D genes are given only for firm matches. Not all rows give a size; the values are once, few, many and, for expanded clones, a class.

len,abundance,d_gene,j_gene,v_gene,CDR3aa,CDR3nt
15,-,-,TRBJ1-6,TRBV30,CAWRMDISYNSPLHF,TGTGCCTGGAGGATGGACATATCCTATAATTCACCCCTCCACTTT
14,-,TRBD2,TRBJ2-1,TRBV27,CASSLGLENNEQFF,TGTGCCAGCAGTTTGGGACTAGAAAACAATGAGCAGTTCTTC
15,-,-,TRBJ1-2,TRBV6-1,CASSETQGLTYGYTF,TGTGCCAGCAGTGAAACGCAGGGCCTCACCTATGGCTACACCTTC
18,-,-,TRBJ1-6,TRBV5-5,CASSLNLLRGQYNSPLHF,TGTGCCAGCAGCTTAAATCTTCTTAGGGGACAATATAATTCACCCCTCCACTTT
14,-,-,TRBJ2-1,TRBV2,CASTNRYRDNEQFF,TGTGCCAGCACCAATAGATACCGGGACAATGAGCAGTTCTTC
18,-,-,TRBJ2-6,TRBV30,CAWTAKWQGKAGANVLTF,TGTGCCTGGACTGCGAAGTGGCAGGGTAAGGCTGGGGCCAACGTCCTGACTTTC
15,-,-,TRBJ2-7,TRBV4-3,CASSQSGGSSYEQYF,TGCGCCAGCAGCCAAAGTGGGGGAAGCTCCTACGAGCAGTACTTC
15,-,-,TRBJ1-2,TRBV5-6,CASSQARGSSYGYTF,TGTGCCAGCAGCCAAGCTCGGGGGTCGAGCTATGGCTACACCTTC
15,-,TRBD2,TRBJ2-2,TRBV7-2,CASSLDGTRPGELFF,TGTGCCAGCAGCTTGGACGGGACTAGACCCGGGGAGCTGTTTTTT
13,-,-,TRBJ2-7,TRBV28,CASSLTLSYEQYF,TGTGCCAGCAGTTTAACGCTTTCCTACGAGCAGTACTTC
18,-,TRBD2,TRBJ2-7,TRBV4-2,CASSQDLSTSASSYEQYF,TGTGCCAGCAGCCAAGATCTTTCGACTAGCGCGAGCTCCTACGAGCAGTACTTC
15,-,-,TRBJ1-5,TRBV29-1,CSVDPSRDGNQPQHF,TGCAGCGTTGATCCCTCACGGGACGGCAATCAGCCCCAGCATTTT
15,few,TRBD1,TRBJ2-5,TRBV2,CASSAAGTVQETQYF,TGTGCCAGCAGTGCAGCCGGGACAGTCCAAGAGACCCAGTACTTC
9,-,-,TRBJ2-3,TRBV29-1,CSRVATQYF,TGCAGCCGTGTAGCGACGCAGTATTTT
17,-,-,TRBJ2-2,TRBV19,CASSIFGGSTSTGELFF,TGTGCCAGTAGTATATTTGGGGGGAGTACAAGCACCGGGGAGCTGTTTTTT
15,-,-,TRBJ2-7,TRBV7-9,CASSLARGSIDEQYF,TGTGCCAGCAGCTTAGCGCGCGGTAGTATCGACGAGCAGTACTTC
17,-,TRBD2,TRBJ2-3,TRBV9,CASSETTSGGGTDTQYF,TGTGCCAGCAGCGAAACGACTAGCGGGGGGGGCACAGATACGCAGTATTTT
15,-,-,TRBJ1-4,TRBV4-3,CASSQGAGDNEKLFF,TGCGCCAGCAGCCAAGGGGCAGGGGATAATGAAAAACTGTTTTTT
14,-,TRBD1,TRBJ2-7,TRBV19,CASSIGTGEGEQYF,TGTGCCAGTAGTATAGGGACAGGGGAAGGCGAGCAGTACTTC
12,-,-,TRBJ1-4,TRBV6-5,CASRQGDEKLFF,TGTGCCAGCAGGCAAGGAGATGAAAAACTGTTTTTT
14,once,-,TRBJ1-5,TRBV6-5,CASRLGGGNQPQHF,TGTGCCAGCAGATTGGGAGGGGGGAATCAGCCCCAGCATTTT
15,-,TRBD1,TRBJ2-7,TRBV6-1,CASSEGQGANYEQYF,TGTGCCAGCAGTGAGGGACAGGGGGCCAACTACGAGCAGTACTTC
14,few,-,TRBJ1-2,TRBV28,CASSSGQQGYGYTF,TGTGCCAGCAGTTCCGGACAGCAAGGATATGGCTACACCTTC
16,-,TRBD2,TRBJ2-1,TRBV7-8,CASSYGVAGGPGGQFF,TGTGCCAGCAGCTATGGAGTAGCGGGAGGGCCTGGGGGGCAGTTCTTC
15,-,-,TRBJ1-1,TRBV5-1,CASSLVGGGGTEAFF,TGCGCCAGCAGCTTGGTTGGGGGCGGGGGCACTGAAGCTTTCTTT
16,-,TRBD1,TRBJ1-4,TRBV5-1,CASSFGQGVTNEKLFF,TGCGCCAGCAGCTTCGGACAGGGAGTAACTAATGAAAAACTGTTTTTT
12,-,-,TRBJ2-3,TRBV2,CASTLRTDTQYF,TGTGCCAGCACGCTTCGCACAGATACGCAGTATTTT
12,-,-,TRBJ1-1,TRBV2,CASSTERYEAFF,TGTGCCAGCAGTACCGAAAGATATGAAGCTTTCTTT
15,-,-,TRBJ1-4,TRBV6-1,CASVSSRATNEKLFF,TGTGCCAGTGTCTCCTCTAGAGCAACTAATGAAAAACTGTTTTTT
16,-,TRBD1,TRBJ1-1,TRBV6-4,CASSDPRGQGNTEAFF,TGTGCCAGCAGCGACCCAAGGGGACAGGGGAACACTGAAGCTTTCTTT
16,-,TRBD1,TRBJ2-2,TRBV19,CASWNRGTVYTGELFF,TGTGCCAGTTGGAACCGAGGGACAGTATACACCGGGGAGCTGTTTTTT
13,once,-,TRBJ2-7,TRBV5-1,CASSTSGEQEQYF,TGCGCCAGCAGCACCTCAGGGGAACAGGAGCAGTACTTC
16,-,TRBD1,TRBJ2-7,TRBV7-8,CASSTPIRQGSYEQYF,TGTGCCAGCAGCACCCCCATTCGACAGGGGTCCTACGAGCAGTACTTC
13,-,-,TRBJ2-7,TRBV28,CASSPQDSYEQYF,TGTGCCAGCAGCCCCCAGGACAGCTACGAGCAGTACTTC
16,-,TRBD2,TRBJ2-3,TRBV5-4,CASSLGGGAGTDTQYF,TGTGCCAGCAGCTTAGGCGGGGGGGCCGGCACAGATACGCAGTATTTT
14,-,-,TRBJ2-7,TRBV7-8,CASSLGGGSYEQYF,TGTGCCAGCAGCTTGGGAGGGGGCTCCTACGAGCAGTACTTC
15,-,-,TRBJ1-1,TRBV28,CASSVGWQEDTEAFF,TGTGCCAGCAGCGTTGGTTGGCAGGAAGACACTGAAGCTTTCTTT
15,-,-,TRBJ1-4,TRBV5-4,CASSLGGGNNEKLFF,TGTGCCAGCAGCTTGGGGGGGGGAAATAATGAAAAACTGTTTTTT
13,-,TRBD1,TRBJ1-1,TRBV28,CASNPGQDTEAFF,TGTGCCAGCAACCCGGGACAGGACACTGAAGCTTTCTTT
17,-,TRBD1,TRBJ2-7,TRBV7-6,CASSPRGGDRASYEQYF,TGTGCCAGCAGCCCGAGGGGCGGGGACAGGGCCTCCTACGAGCAGTACTTC
13,-,-,TRBJ1-1,TRBV9,CASSVGRVTEAFF,TGTGCCAGCAGCGTAGGGAGGGTCACTGAAGCTTTCTTT